The 11 T cell receptor beta chains below come from one sample, sequenced in a study of blood T cell repertoires in COVID-19. Method: immunoSEQ multiplex PCR; TCRdb's copy keeps in-frame clones and lacks some. Of under 8,000 clones listed, about 85% are singletons. Sequenced: peripheral blood. These receptors came from a human donor in a cohort sampled during active COVID-19.

This chain uses TRBV5-8 with TRBJ2-7; possible D gene TRBD1, 5 bases. The germline V and J ends were trimmed by 0 bases and 6 bases, with 19 bases remaining between them. The CDR3 is made up of 16 amino acids. Germline V gives CDR1 SGHTS, CDR2 YDEGEE. The CDR3 bases are TGTGCCAGCAGCTTGGGACTCTCGACATGGGGCCTCGAGCAGTACTTC. This gives the protein CASSLGLSTWGLEQYF.

J is TRBJ2-7 and V is TRBV5-1; 11 bases agree with TRBD2. V was pared by 0 bases and J by 4 bases, with 3 bases of the junction left unmatched. The CDR3 length is 15 residues. Looked up from germline, CDR1 is SGHRS and CDR2 is YFSETQ. The CDR3 reads CASSLAGTSGYEQYF. DNA for the CDR3: TGCGCCAGCAGCTTGGCTGGGACTAGCGGTTACGAGCAGTACTTC.

Worth noting for this clone: At one end the junction does not follow the germline gene, possibly because of a read error. The chain combines TRBV7-9 with TRBJ1-2, with D maybe TRBD1 (6 bases). The germline gives CDR1 SEHNR, CDR2 FQNEAQ (reference sequence). The length of the CDR3 is 11 residues. Written as DNA, the CDR3 is TGTGCCAGCAGCCGTAACCGGGACACTTTCTTC. It encodes CASSRNRDTFF.

CDR3 loop: CASSGRTGVEEQFF. Written as DNA, the CDR3 is TGTGCCAGCAGTGGTAGGACAGGGGTTGAGGAGCAGTTCTTC. V and J are TRBV2 and TRBJ2-1, with 9 bases that match TRBD1. Losses at the gene ends were 4 bases for V and 10 bases for J; bases not matched to a gene: 8. Per germline, CDR1 SNHLY and CDR2 FYNNEI. The CDR3 length is 14 residues.

The gene calls are TRBV12-3 or TRBV12-4 and TRBJ2-3; TRBD2 might be the D (6 bases). The CDR3 sequence is 13 residues long. V gave up 4 bases and J gave up 6 bases, with 11 bases separating them. DNA for the CDR3: TGTGCCAGCAGTTCGAACAGCGGGGATACGCAGTATTTT. This encodes CASSSNSGDTQYF.

The V and J genes are TRBV6-1 and TRBJ1-3; D is uncertain. This CDR3 comprises 15 residues. CDR1 MNHNS and CDR2 SASEGT come from the germline V gene. Trimming left V 3 bases short and J 3 bases short, with 12 bases between. Written as DNA, the CDR3 is TGTGCCAGCAGTGACGTCTTCGGAGGTGGAAACACCATATATTTT. Translating it yields CASSDVFGGGNTIYF.

V usage is TRBV5-6 and J usage is TRBJ2-3; no definite D call. V gave up 3 bases and J gave up 2 bases, with 13 bases separating them. Germline V gene data show CDR1 as SGHDT and CDR2 as YYEEEE. CDR3 length: 15 amino acids. The DNA for the CDR3 is TGTGCCAGCAGCTCCTGGAGTTTTTACACAGATACGCAGTATTTT. Its translation: CASSSWSFYTDTQYF. Together with reference TRBV5-6 and TRBJ2-3, the CDR3 gives the full variable domain: DAGVTQSPTHLIKTRGQQVTLRCSPKSGHDTVSWYQQALGQGPQFIFQYYEEEERQRGNFPDRFSGHQFPNYSSELNVNALLLGDSALYLCASSSWSFYTDTQYFGPGTRLTVL.

The rearrangement links TRBV21-1 to TRBJ2-1; the table's D call TRBD2 went unverified against the DNA. TRBV21-1 is marked as a pseudogene. This CDR3 region has 16 residues. DNA of the CDR3: TGTGCCAGCAGCAAAAGGTACGTCGGGGGGGCCTACGAGCAGTTCTTC. It codes for CASSKRYVGGAYEQFF.

This clone was counted only a few times. The V call is TRBV18, the J call TRBJ2-3; possible D gene TRBD2, 5 bases. Germline loops: CDR1 KGHSH, CDR2 LQKENI. The CDR3 covers 17 residues. V was cut by 2 bases and J by 0 bases, with 15 bases left in between. CDR3 residues: CASSPSNLALSTDTQYF. CDR3 nucleotides: TGTGCCAGCTCACCAAGTAATCTAGCCCTGAGCACAGATACGCAGTATTTT.

The chain employs TRBV9 and TRBJ2-1; 11 nucleotides agree with TRBD1. The CDR3 length is 15 residues. The trim removed 2 bases at V and 5 bases at J, leaving 3 bases unmatched. Germline V gives CDR1 SGDLS, CDR2 YYNGEE. The DNA of the CDR3 is TGTGCCAGCAGCGTCCGGGACAGGGGGAACAATGAGCAGTTCTTC. It is translated as CASSVRDRGNNEQFF.

The V call is TRBV6-4, the J call TRBJ2-2; D perhaps matches TRBD1 (6 bases). The CDR3 loop spans 14 amino acids. Germline CDR1 MRHNA, CDR2 SNTAGT. Between the trimmed V and J ends, which lost 11 bases and 0 bases, there was a span of 13 bases. CDR3 region: CASAGTTNTGELFF. The CDR3 DNA follows: TGTGCCTCGGCCGGGACAACGAACACCGGGGAGCTGTTTTTT.